This T cell receptor beta chain is drawn from a study of cytomegalovirus exposure and HLA in healthy donors. Findings and caveats of the study: A later analysis linked a missense DCLRE1C variant to TCR beta V- and J-gene trimming. There were some public TCRs occurring in many donors, but most TCR sequences were rare. An analysis that came later showed most CMV-associated TCR beta chains appearing HLA-restricted.

A remark on this clone: Antigen specificity is unknown.

PCR amplification relied on 60 Vbeta primers (plus 13 Jbeta primers). TCRdb keeps only in-frame clones here, not all; method: immunoSEQ multiplex PCR. The profile shows 120,000 to 150,000 clones, more than 80% of them singletons. Germline values: CDR1 MNHEY, CDR2 SVGAGI. The CDR3 spans 14 residues. The V end was cut by 8 bases, the J end by 3 bases, with 17 bases between. The source material was PBMCs. V usage is TRBV6-5 and J usage is TRBJ2-7; D gene unclear. The TCR originated in a woman aged 40 to 49 in good health and CMV-seropositive. The DNA of the CDR3 is TGTGCCAGCCGAGCACTTTCCCCTAACTACGAGCAGTACTTC. It codes for CASRALSPNYEQYF.